The entry below describes one T cell receptor beta chain. The count of this clone is one. Its binding antigen is unknown. Base qualities are missing; no much larger clone stands one base away. This entry is derived from a study of blood T cell repertoires in COVID-19 (dated by TCRdb to about 2020). Regarding the complete study: Samples from collaborators originated in the United States, Italy and Spain and spanned both the acute and convalescent phases of COVID-19. The material from the prospective study consisted of cDNA or gDNA derived from T cells, B-cell-depleted T cells, or PBMCs. The dataset comprised deeply sampled blood TCRbeta repertoires from subjects exposed to, actively infected with, or recovered from COVID-19. The repertoires were released in a freely available public database intended as a resource for research on the immune response to SARS-CoV-2. Samples were obtained from the ongoing ImmuneRACE study (first 160 participants) and from over a thousand subjects provided by 6 global collaborators. Nearly every sample came with metadata listing a de-identified subject ID, COVID-19 status, age in years and sex. Where HLA class I and class II types were available, the types were taken from metadata supplied by the sample provider, not from assay-based typing.

The immunoSEQ Assay, a bias-controlled multiplex PCR, was used to amplify TCRbeta CDR3 regions from genomic DNA. In the authors' own workflow: The number of nucleated cells in each sample was estimated by amplification of reference gene primers within the assay. Sequence reads were collapsed and filtered to measure the absolute abundance of every unique TCRbeta CDR3 rearrangement. For each sample, productive Simpson clonality was calculated as the square root of Simpson's diversity index across productive rearrangements. The source is immuneACCESS, and TCRdb retained only in-frame sequences with V and J called. Part of the clones is not carried over; for the studies checked, unresolved V genes explain less than half of this, and the remainder is unexplained. V and J calls and clone size are given by that table; D and trimming were obtained from the DNA. This sample is represented by approximately 220,000 clones; more than 80% of them were singletons. The top ten clones comprise about 4% of the sample.

Overall results and qualifications from the work: Clinical and demographic metadata were provided uncurated, with the amount varying by source and participant.

Here V drops 5 bases and J drops 9 bases, and the junction holds 9 bases not matched to any gene. The germline V gene provides CDR1 MRHNA and CDR2 SNTAGT. From cysteine to phenylalanine, the CDR3 is 15 amino acids long. CDR3 DNA is the only sequence kept; it has 45 bases, read in frame from the first base. In the prospective study, participants were roughly 18 to 95 years old, resided in 25 or so geographic areas of the United States, and were enrolled through a virtual design. In the prospective study, cohorts were assigned on the basis of participant-reported clinical history obtained from a screening survey and a study questionnaire. Mobile phlebotomists in the prospective study collected whole blood, serum and a nasopharyngeal or oropharyngeal swab from every participant. Participants in the prospective study had the option to provide additional blood draws and questionnaires over a roughly 2-month period. Prospective study blood samples were shipped either frozen or at room temperature before DNA extraction.

The sequenced sample consisted of PBMCs or T cells enriched from blood (not recorded which). The TCR originated in a woman in her forties with acute COVID-19. The chain uses TRBV6-4 and TRBJ2-1; 11 central bases correspond to TRBD1. CDR3 region: CASSPGTGGAGEQFF. The DNA is as follows: TGTGCCAGCAGTCCCGGGACAGGGGGTGCAGGTGAGCAGTTCTTC.